This T cell receptor (beta chain) was observed in a study of beta chain features in type 1 diabetes. The isolated RNA, all of it, was reverse transcribed, so expressed TCRB transcripts were what got sequenced. Profiling relied on immunoSEQ multiplex PCR, and the TCRdb table lists in-frame clones only, not all of them. The sample includes 10,000 to 15,000 clones, over 40% of them seen just once. This clone was seen a few times. The CDR3 has 14 residues. The germline gives CDR1 SGHDT, CDR2 YYEEEE. Losses at the gene ends were 2 bases for V and 7 bases for J; bases not matched to a gene: 5. The source material was stem cell memory CD4+ T cells from blood. The J gene is TRBJ2-7, the V gene TRBV5-6; 11 nucleotides line up with TRBD2. The sequence came from a man aged 18 to 30 in good health. CDR3 loop: CASSFSGGAREQYF. The CDR3 bases are TGTGCCAGCAGCTTTAGCGGGGGGGCGAGGGAGCAGTACTTC.